This T cell receptor beta chain emerged from a study of T-cell reconstitution after alpha-beta-depleted transplantation in children. Points from the study as a whole: There were reportedly several hundred expanded graft clones from which alpha-beta T cells came about two months after transplant.

Preparation of the TCRbeta library involved a method that used unique molecular identifiers. One entry per CDR3 protein results from TCRdb running MiXCR on the PCR reads. Here the sample spans approximately 800,000 distinct CDR3 sequences, approximately 15% being singletons. Trimming removed 6 bases from V and 6 bases from J; junction bases left unmatched: 7. CDR3 length: 16 amino acids. This clonotype has only a few counts. Its specificity is not known. This rearrangement joins TRBV12-3 or TRBV12-4 to TRBJ2-1; 14 nucleotides align to TRBD2. The TCR originated in a male patient aged 5 to 17 who had a stem cell transplant for acute lymphoblastic leukemia, so the T cells may come from the graft donor. Here the sequenced sample was PBMCs, mostly from graft donor cells, taken 360 days after TCRalphabeta/CD19-depleted stem cell transplant. The DNA for the CDR3 is TGTGCCAGCAGACTACTCGGACTAGCGGGAGGCAATGAGCAGTTCTTC. Protein product: CASRLLGLAGGNEQFF.